One sample yielded the 16 T cell receptor beta chains listed below, sequenced in a study of Graves' ophthalmopathy and Graves' hyperthyroidism. Beta-chain TCR CDR3 regions were amplified from RNA transcripts. HTBI primers were used in a first-round RT-PCR, which preceded a second-round multiplex PCR. TCRdb re-analysed the multiplex PCR reads in MiXCR, keeping a single row per CDR3 protein. This table holds around 590,000 distinct CDR3 sequences, approximately 35% found once. The sequencing sample was made of peripheral blood or thyroid tissue (not recorded which). These receptors came from an adult man with Graves' hyperthyroidism.

This clonotype was seen once. At one end, the junction sequence differs from germline, possibly due to a read error. The chain recombines TRBV7-2 with TRBJ1-6; tentative D call: TRBD1 (5 bases). The CDR3 sequence is 13 residues long. Per germline, CDR1 SGHTA and CDR2 FQGNSA. CDR3 amino acids: CASSQGANSPPHF. CDR3 coding DNA: TGTGCCAGCAGCCAAGGGGCCAACTCACCCCCCCACTTT.

This clonotype was counted ten times or more. The rearrangement uses TRBV12-3 or TRBV12-4 and TRBJ2-7; 12 bases align to TRBD1. The CDR3 has 14 amino acids. After removal of 5 bases from V and 4 bases from J, the junction contained 3 bases not matched to a gene. This chain's CDR3 is CASSGDRGLYEQYF. Here the CDR3 DNA reads TGTGCCAGCAGTGGGGACAGGGGGCTATACGAGCAGTACTTC.

This chain links TRBV7-6 with TRBJ1-2, with 10 bases aligning to TRBD1. The CDR3 consists of 16 residues. J was trimmed by 6 bases and V by 3 bases; bases with no gene match: 10. From germline, CDR1 is SGHVS and CDR2 FNYEAQ. In DNA, the CDR3 is TGTGCCAGCAGCTTCTCCGGGACAGGGGTGATTAATGGCTACACCTTC. Its protein is CASSFSGTGVINGYTF.

A remark on this clonotype: A much more abundant neighbour one base away suggests this may be a read error. This chain connects TRBV2 to TRBJ2-7; perhaps D is TRBD1 or TRBD2 (6 bases each). Per the germline V gene, CDR1 is SNHLY and CDR2 is FYNNEI. The CDR3 is 13 residues long. The CDR3 loop reads CASREGGLYEQYF. The CDR3 nucleotides read TGTGCCAGCAGGGAAGGGGGGCTCTACGAGCAGTACTTC.

The chain is built from TRBV7-9 and TRBJ2-5, with TRBD2 identical over 8 bases. Unmatched junction bases numbered 1, after V lost 1 base and J lost 3 bases. The CDR3 covers 14 residues. The germline V gene has CDR1 SEHNR and CDR2 FQNEAQ (reference sequence). In DNA form, the CDR3 reads TGTGCCAGCAGCTTAGGGGGACTAGAAGAGACCCAGTACTTC. It codes for CASSLGGLEETQYF.

The V and J genes are TRBV2 and TRBJ2-2; 8 positions match TRBD2. From germline, CDR1 is SNHLY and CDR2 FYNNEI. There are 15 residues in the CDR3. V lost 7 bases to trimming and J lost 5 bases; unmatched junction nucleotides: 9. The CDR3, as DNA: TGTGCCAGCAAGTCCCTAGCGGGTGGAACCGGGGAGCTGTTTTTT. Protein product: CASKSLAGGTGELFF.

This clonotype was detected many times. This chain uses TRBV7-9 with TRBJ2-2, with TRBD1 matching 9 bases. Germline V gene data show CDR1 as SEHNR and CDR2 as FQNEAQ (reference sequence). Trimming took 6 bases from V and 2 from J; bases not matched to a gene: 7. The CDR3 extends over 16 amino acids. CDR3 residues: CASRTGQGFNTGELFF. CDR3 nucleotides: TGTGCCAGCAGGACTGGACAGGGGTTTAACACCGGGGAGCTGTTTTTT.

This clonotype turned up a few times. The rearrangement uses TRBV9 and TRBJ1-4, with unresolved D. The CDR3 sequence is 16 residues long. V was cut by 1 base and J by 3 bases, with 13 bases left in between. In germline, CDR1 is SGDLS, CDR2 YYNGEE. In nucleotides, the CDR3 is TGTGCCAGCAGCGTATCCTCTTTAGGGCCTAATGAAAAACTGTTTTTT. Its translation is CASSVSSLGPNEKLFF.

This clonotype was found a few times. The V call is TRBV3-1, the J call TRBJ1-5, with D unresolved. Germline V lookup: CDR1 LGHDT, CDR2 YNNKEL (reference sequence). Trimming left V 0 bases short and J 9 bases short, with 9 bases between. The CDR3 runs to 13 residues. This chain's CDR3 is CASSQDLGSPQHF. CDR3 DNA: TGTGCCAGCAGCCAAGATTTGGGTTCGCCCCAGCATTTT. Together with reference TRBV3-1 and TRBJ1-5, the CDR3 gives the full variable domain: DTAVSQTPKYLVTQMGNDKSIKCEQNLGHDTMYWYKQDSKKFLKIMFSYNNKELIINETVPNRFSPKSPDKAHLNLHINSLELGDSAVYFCASSQDLGSPQHFGDGTRLSIL.

The CDR3 reads CASSFEGPANSPLHF. In DNA form, the CDR3 reads TGTGCCAGCAGCTTTGAGGGACCGGCTAATTCACCCCTCCACTTT. The rearrangement links TRBV7-4 to TRBJ1-6; D may be TRBD1 (5 bases). CDR3 size: 15 residues. The germline V and J ends were trimmed by 3 bases and 6 bases, with 12 bases remaining between them. CDR1 and CDR2 (germline): SGHVT, SQSDAQ.

CDR3 DNA sequence: TGTGCCAGCAGCGCAACACTAGCGGGGGGCGAAGAGACCCAGTACTTC. Translation gives CASSATLAGGEETQYF. The J gene is TRBJ2-5, the V gene TRBV7-2; 12 bases match TRBD2. Germline CDR1 is SGHTA and CDR2 is FQGNSA. This CDR3 is 16 amino acids long. J was trimmed by 3 bases and V by 5 bases; bases with no gene match: 7.

V is TRBV25-1 and J is TRBJ1-2; D perhaps matches TRBD1 (6 bases). Trimming shortened V by 8 bases and J by 5 bases, and 30 bases separated the two germline ends. Germline lookup yields CDR1 MGHDK and CDR2 SYGVNS. This CDR3 is 18 amino acids long. In DNA, the CDR3 is TGTGCCAGCTCACCAGGGCAAACCGACAGGCCGCCATCGTATGGCTACACCTTC. As protein: CASSPGQTDRPPSYGYTF.

The table lists this clonotype with many counts. V usage is TRBV2 and J usage is TRBJ1-1; 7 positions match TRBD1. Germline V gene sequence: CDR1 SNHLY, CDR2 FYNNEI. V lost 6 bases to trimming and J lost 7 bases; unmatched junction nucleotides: 8. The CDR3 covers 13 residues. In DNA, the CDR3 is TGTGCCAGCAGCGAACAGGGGTTCAGTGAAGCTTTCTTT. Its protein product is CASSEQGFSEAFF. The variable domain in full, with the rest retrieved from reference TRBV2 and TRBJ1-1, is EPEVTQTPSHQVTQMGQEVILRCVPISNHLYFYWYRQILGQKVEFLVSFYNNEISEKSEIFDDQFSVERPDGSNFTLKIRSTKLEDSAMYFCASSEQGFSEAFFGQGTRLTVV.

This clonotype was recorded many times. J is TRBJ2-7 and V is TRBV20-1, with a possible D match to TRBD1 (5 bases). CDR3 length equals 15 residues. V gave up 6 bases and J gave up 0 bases, with 18 bases separating them. CDR1 is DFQATT, CDR2 SNEGSKA, per germline (reference sequence). This chain's CDR3 is CSAATDSRISYEQYF. Here the CDR3 DNA reads TGCAGTGCGGCAACAGACAGCCGCATCTCCTACGAGCAGTACTTC.

This chain connects TRBV2 to TRBJ2-3, with 9 bases that match TRBD2. This CDR3 is 16 amino acids long. V gave up 6 bases and J gave up 0 bases; unmatched junction bases: 7. Per the germline V gene, CDR1 is SNHLY and CDR2 is FYNNEI. The CDR3: CASSLRLAESTDTQYF. CDR3 in DNA: TGTGCCAGCAGCCTCCGACTAGCGGAGAGCACAGATACGCAGTATTTT.

The rearrangement joins TRBV7-9 to TRBJ1-5; no firm D call. From germline, CDR1 is SEHNR and CDR2 FQNEAQ (reference sequence). CDR3 length: 15 amino acids. Trimming pared 3 bases from V and 11 bases from J, leaving 20 bases between. The chain's CDR3 is CASSLGFAGEETQHF. In DNA, the CDR3 is TGTGCCAGCAGCTTGGGATTCGCGGGAGAAGAGACCCAGCATTTT.